The clone carrying this TCR beta chain was detected only a few times. Its target is not known. The source of the sample is a study of radiotherapy plus CTLA-4 blockade in lung cancer. Study context: Objective response was observed in around a sixth of patients, and disease control in around 31%.

Focal radiation with ipilimumab CTLA-4 blockade was given to patients with chemo-refractory metastatic non-small-cell lung cancer. Study-wide findings and caveats: Radiotherapy plus ipilimumab was followed by expansion in blood of tumor-derived TCR clones.

The CDR3 is made up of 15 amino acids. CDR1 and CDR2 (germline): SGHTA, FQGNSA. V was clipped by 4 bases and J by 2 bases; unmatched bases: 1. Only in-frame clones appear in the TCRdb table, and some are missing; sequencing was by immunoSEQ multiplex PCR. Of around 82,000 clones detected, roughly 86% appear once; the ten largest clones hold over 15%. The receptor's source is a human donor with non-small cell lung cancer that progressed on radiotherapy plus ipilimumab. The sequences come from peripheral blood, collected from a patient treated with radiotherapy plus ipilimumab. The chain uses TRBV7-2 and TRBJ2-2, with 10 bases identical to TRBD2. The DNA of the CDR3 is TGTGCCAGCAGCTCTAGCGGGGGTAACACCGGGGAGCTGTTTTTT. It is translated as CASSSSGGNTGELFF.